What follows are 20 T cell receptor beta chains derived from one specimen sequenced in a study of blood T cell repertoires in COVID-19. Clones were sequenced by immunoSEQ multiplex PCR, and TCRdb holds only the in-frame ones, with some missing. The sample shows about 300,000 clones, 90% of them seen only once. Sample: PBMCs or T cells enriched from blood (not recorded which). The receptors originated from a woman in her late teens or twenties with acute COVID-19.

CDR3 bases: TGTGCCAGCAGCCGCCGTGGAGAGGGGGCGGGAGGAAACACCATATATTTT. It codes for CASSRRGEGAGGNTIYF. The genes are TRBV4-2 and TRBJ1-3, with 7 bases aligning to TRBD1. The CDR3 totals 17 residues. The germline CDR1 and CDR2 sequences are LGHNA and YNFKEQ. Trimming took 4 bases from V and 4 from J; bases not matched to a gene: 13.

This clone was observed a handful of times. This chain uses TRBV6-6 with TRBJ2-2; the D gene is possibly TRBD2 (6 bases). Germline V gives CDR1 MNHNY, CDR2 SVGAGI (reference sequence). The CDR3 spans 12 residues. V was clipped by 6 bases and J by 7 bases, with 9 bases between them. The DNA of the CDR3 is TGTGCCAGCAGACCGGGGGACGGGGAGCTGTTTTTT. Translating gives CASRPGDGELFF.

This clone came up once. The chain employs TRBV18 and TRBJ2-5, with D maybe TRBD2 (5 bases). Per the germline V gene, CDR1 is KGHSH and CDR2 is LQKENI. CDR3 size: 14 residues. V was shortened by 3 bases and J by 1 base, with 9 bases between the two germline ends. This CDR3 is CASSPASGQETQYF. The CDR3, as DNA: TGTGCCAGCTCACCCGCGAGCGGCCAAGAGACCCAGTACTTC.

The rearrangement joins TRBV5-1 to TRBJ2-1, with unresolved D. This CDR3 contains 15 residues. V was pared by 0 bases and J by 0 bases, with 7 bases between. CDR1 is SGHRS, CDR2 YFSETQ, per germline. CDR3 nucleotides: TGCGCCAGCAGCTTGGGAATGAGCTCCTACAATGAGCAGTTCTTC. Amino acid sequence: CASSLGMSSYNEQFF.

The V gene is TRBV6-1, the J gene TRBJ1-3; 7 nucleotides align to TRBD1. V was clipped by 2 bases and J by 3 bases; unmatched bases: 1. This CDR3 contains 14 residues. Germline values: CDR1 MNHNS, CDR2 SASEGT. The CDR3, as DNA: TGTGCCAGCAGTGAAACAGGGGATGGAAACACCATATATTTT. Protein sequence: CASSETGDGNTIYF.

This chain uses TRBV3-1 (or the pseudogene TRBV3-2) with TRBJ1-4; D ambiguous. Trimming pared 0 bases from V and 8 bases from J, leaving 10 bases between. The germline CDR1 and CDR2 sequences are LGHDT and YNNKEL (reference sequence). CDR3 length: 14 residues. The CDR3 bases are TGTGCCAGCAGCCAAGATGTCGGAGGGGAAAAACTGTTTTTT. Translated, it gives CASSQDVGGEKLFF.

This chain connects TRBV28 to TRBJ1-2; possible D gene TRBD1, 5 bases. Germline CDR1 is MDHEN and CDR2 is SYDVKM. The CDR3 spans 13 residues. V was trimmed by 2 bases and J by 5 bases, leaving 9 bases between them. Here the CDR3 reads CASSLTGVYGYTF. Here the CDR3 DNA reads TGTGCCAGCAGTTTAACGGGGGTATATGGCTACACCTTC.

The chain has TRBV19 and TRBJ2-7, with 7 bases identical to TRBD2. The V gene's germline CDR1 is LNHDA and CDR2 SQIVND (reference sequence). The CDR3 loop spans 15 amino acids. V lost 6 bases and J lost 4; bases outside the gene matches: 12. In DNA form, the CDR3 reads TGTGCCAGTAGGATTACAGGCAGCGGGAATTACGAGCAGTACTTC. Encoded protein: CASRITGSGNYEQYF.

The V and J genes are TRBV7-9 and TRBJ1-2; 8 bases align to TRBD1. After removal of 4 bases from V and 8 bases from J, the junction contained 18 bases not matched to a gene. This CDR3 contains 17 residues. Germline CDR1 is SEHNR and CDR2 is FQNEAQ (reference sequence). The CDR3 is CASSSETLGQGAWGYTF. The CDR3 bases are TGTGCCAGCAGCTCGGAAACCCTCGGACAGGGTGCGTGGGGCTACACCTTC.

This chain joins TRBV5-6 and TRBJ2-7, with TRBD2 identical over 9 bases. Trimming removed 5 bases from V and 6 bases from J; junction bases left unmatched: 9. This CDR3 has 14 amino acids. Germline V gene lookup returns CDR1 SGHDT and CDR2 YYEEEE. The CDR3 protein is CASSRGLANSEQYF. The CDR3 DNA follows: TGTGCCAGCAGTCGTGGACTAGCGAATTCCGAGCAGTACTTC.

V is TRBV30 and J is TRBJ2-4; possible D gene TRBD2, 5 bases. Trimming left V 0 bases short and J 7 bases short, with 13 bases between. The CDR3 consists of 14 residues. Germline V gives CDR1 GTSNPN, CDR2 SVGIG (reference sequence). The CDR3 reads CAWSVPLAPNIQYF. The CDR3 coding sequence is TGTGCCTGGAGTGTACCTCTAGCACCTAACATTCAGTACTTC.

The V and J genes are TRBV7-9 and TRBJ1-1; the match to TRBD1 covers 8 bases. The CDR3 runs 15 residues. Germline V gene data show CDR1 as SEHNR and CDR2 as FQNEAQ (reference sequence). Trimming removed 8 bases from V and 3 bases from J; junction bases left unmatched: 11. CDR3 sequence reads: CASSDRGQGYTEAFF. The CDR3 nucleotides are TGTGCCAGCTCCGACAGGGGCCAGGGGTACACTGAAGCTTTCTTT.

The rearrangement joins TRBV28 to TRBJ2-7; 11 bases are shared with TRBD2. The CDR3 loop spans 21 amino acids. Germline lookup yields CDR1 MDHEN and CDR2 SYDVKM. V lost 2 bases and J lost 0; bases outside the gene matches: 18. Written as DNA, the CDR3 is TGTGCCAGCAGTTTAGGGGTTGGGGGGCTAGCGGGAGGCCTCCCCTCCTACGAGCAGTACTTC. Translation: CASSLGVGGLAGGLPSYEQYF.

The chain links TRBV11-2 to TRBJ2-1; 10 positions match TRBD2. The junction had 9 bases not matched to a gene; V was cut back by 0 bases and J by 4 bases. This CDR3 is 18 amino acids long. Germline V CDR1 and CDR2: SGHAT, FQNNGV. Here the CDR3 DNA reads TGTGCCAGCAGCTTAGATCCCTCCGGACTAGCGGCATACAATGAGCAGTTCTTC. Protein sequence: CASSLDPSGLAAYNEQFF.

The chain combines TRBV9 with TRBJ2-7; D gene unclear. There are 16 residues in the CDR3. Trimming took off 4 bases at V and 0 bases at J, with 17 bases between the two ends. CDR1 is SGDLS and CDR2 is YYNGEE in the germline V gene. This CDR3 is CASSPRLKTSSYEQYF. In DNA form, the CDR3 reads TGTGCCAGCAGCCCCAGACTCAAGACGAGCTCCTACGAGCAGTACTTC.

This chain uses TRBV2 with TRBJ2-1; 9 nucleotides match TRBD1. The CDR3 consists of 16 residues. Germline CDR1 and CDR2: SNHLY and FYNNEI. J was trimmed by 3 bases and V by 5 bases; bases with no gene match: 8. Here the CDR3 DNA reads TGTGCCAGCAGTCTCCCCCGGGACAGGGACTACAATGAGCAGTTCTTC. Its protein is CASSLPRDRDYNEQFF. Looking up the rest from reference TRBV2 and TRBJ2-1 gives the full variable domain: EPEVTQTPSHQVTQMGQEVILRCVPISNHLYFYWYRQILGQKVEFLVSFYNNEISEKSEIFDDQFSVERPDGSNFTLKIRSTKLEDSAMYFCASSLPRDRDYNEQFFGPGTRLTVL.

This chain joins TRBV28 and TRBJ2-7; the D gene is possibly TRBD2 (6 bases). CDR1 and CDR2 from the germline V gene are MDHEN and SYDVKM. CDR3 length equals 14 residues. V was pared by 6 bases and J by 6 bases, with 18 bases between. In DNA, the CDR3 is TGTGCCAGCAGCCTAGGCGGGACCCGTAGCGAGCAGTACTTC. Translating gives CASSLGGTRSEQYF.

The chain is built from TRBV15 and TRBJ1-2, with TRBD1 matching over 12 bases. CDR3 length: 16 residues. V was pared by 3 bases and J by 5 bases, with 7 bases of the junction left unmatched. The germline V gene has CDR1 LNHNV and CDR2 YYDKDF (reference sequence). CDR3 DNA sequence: TGTGCCACCAGCAGGTCGGGGGACAGGGGGCCTTATGGCTACACCTTC. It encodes CATSRSGDRGPYGYTF.

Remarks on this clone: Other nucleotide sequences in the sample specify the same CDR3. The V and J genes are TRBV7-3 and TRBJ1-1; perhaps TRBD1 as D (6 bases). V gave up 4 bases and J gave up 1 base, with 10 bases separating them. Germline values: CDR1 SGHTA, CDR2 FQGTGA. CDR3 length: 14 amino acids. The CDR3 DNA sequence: TGTGCCAGCAGCTCGGGACAACAGAACACTGAAGCTTTCTTT. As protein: CASSSGQQNTEAFF.

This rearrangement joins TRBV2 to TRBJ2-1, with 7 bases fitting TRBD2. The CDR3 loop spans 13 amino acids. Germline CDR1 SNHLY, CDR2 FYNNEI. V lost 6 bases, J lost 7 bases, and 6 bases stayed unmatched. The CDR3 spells CASRWEGVNEQFF. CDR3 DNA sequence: TGTGCCAGCAGATGGGAGGGAGTTAATGAGCAGTTCTTC.